This is a list of T cell receptor beta chains from one sample in a study of lymphopenia after photon versus proton radiotherapy. This table comes from immunoSEQ multiplex PCR, and its TCRdb copy is limited to in-frame clones, with some not included. The repertoire holds more than 70,000 clones, with around 80% as singletons. The sequences come from peripheral blood, collected from a patient treated with proton-based radiotherapy. These receptors were taken from a man aged 55 to 70 with pancreatic cancer. CDR3s include the opening cysteine and the closing phenylalanine or tryptophan. The D gene is left open where the match is weak. Clone size, where shown, is once, few, many, or a class for clones that have expanded.

CASSPPGLAGGAVGEQYF,TGTGCCAGCTCACCACCGGGACTAGCGGGAGGCGCGGTCGGGGAGCAGTACTTC,TRBJ2-7,TRBD2,-,TRBV18
CATSRGWGLAKNEQFF,TGTGCCACCAGCAGAGGGTGGGGACTAGCGAAAAATGAGCAGTTCTTC,TRBJ2-1,TRBD2,once,TRBV15
CASSSSLNEKLFF,TGTGCCAGCAGCTCTAGTTTAAATGAAAAACTGTTTTTT,TRBJ1-4,-,-,TRBV7-8
CASSKQGAEQFF,TGTGCCAGCAGTAAACAGGGGGCTGAGCAGTTCTTC,TRBJ2-1,TRBD1,-,TRBV6-6
CASSLDGSSTLGTEAFF,TGCGCCAGCAGCTTGGACGGTTCGTCAACCCTAGGCACTGAAGCTTTCTTT,TRBJ1-1,-,once,TRBV5-1
CASSGDTDTQYF,TGTGCCAGCAGCGGGGACACAGATACGCAGTATTTT,TRBJ2-3,-,-,TRBV11-1
CATYLGQGEQPQHF,TGTGCCACCTATCTGGGACAGGGTGAACAGCCCCAGCATTTT,TRBJ1-5,TRBD1,-,TRBV6-1
CASSPPLGTGQETQYF,TGCGCCAGCAGCCCCCCCTTAGGGACAGGCCAAGAGACCCAGTACTTC,TRBJ2-5,TRBD1,-,TRBV5-1
CASSPRKSDFNTGELFF,TGTGCCAGCAGCCCCCGAAAATCGGACTTTAACACCGGGGAGCTGTTTTTT,TRBJ2-2,-,-,TRBV7-6
CASSRPGNQETQYF,TGTGCCAGCAGCAGGCCCGGGAACCAAGAGACCCAGTACTTC,TRBJ2-5,-,-,TRBV5-6
CASSEGNTEAFF,TGTGCCAGCAGTGAGGGGAACACTGAAGCTTTCTTT,TRBJ1-1,-,-,TRBV2
CASHLGLALNQETQYF,TGTGCCAGTCACCTGGGACTAGCCCTCAACCAAGAGACCCAGTACTTC,TRBJ2-5,-,-,TRBV21-1
CASSSDGIGSSGANVLTF,TGTGCCAGCAGTTCCGATGGGATTGGGAGCTCTGGGGCCAACGTCCTGACTTTC,TRBJ2-6,-,-,TRBV28
CASSQDFGLAGNNEQFF,TGCGCCAGCAGCCAAGACTTCGGCCTAGCGGGAAACAATGAGCAGTTCTTC,TRBJ2-1,TRBD2,-,TRBV4-3
CASSTGTSGSQFEQYF,TGTGCCAGCAGCACCGGGACTAGCGGGAGCCAATTCGAGCAGTACTTC,TRBJ2-7,TRBD2,once,TRBV9
CASSMAGARYEQYF,TGTGCCAGTAGTATGGCGGGAGCCCGCTACGAGCAGTACTTC,TRBJ2-7,TRBD2,-,TRBV19
CASSLAQRDEQFF,TGTGCCAGCAGCTTGGCCCAGCGGGATGAGCAGTTCTTC,TRBJ2-1,-,-,TRBV5-4
CASSSFGFQGGNTGELFF,TGTGCCAGCAGTTCCTTCGGATTTCAGGGGGGCAACACCGGGGAGCTGTTTTTT,TRBJ2-2,-,-,TRBV27
CASSLREVSYEQYF,TGTGCCAGCAGTTTGCGGGAGGTCTCCTACGAGCAGTACTTC,TRBJ2-7,TRBD2,-,TRBV28
CASMSGYSNQPQHF,TGTGCCAGCATGAGTGGTTATAGCAATCAGCCCCAGCATTTT,TRBJ1-5,-,-,TRBV27
CASSPGGYKVNEQYF,TGTGCCAGCTCACCTGGAGGCTACAAGGTCAACGAGCAGTACTTC,TRBJ2-7,-,-,TRBV18
CASKGLAGGSSNTGELFF,TGTGCCAGTAAAGGACTAGCGGGAGGTAGCAGCAACACCGGGGAGCTGTTTTTT,TRBJ2-2,TRBD2,-,TRBV19
CASSEPQGVQETQYF,TGTGCCAGCAGTGAACCACAGGGGGTACAAGAGACCCAGTACTTC,TRBJ2-5,TRBD1,-,TRBV25-1
CASRTYNEQFF,TGTGCCAGCAGAACATACAATGAGCAGTTCTTC,TRBJ2-1,-,-,TRBV27
CASSPQHVSYEQYF,TGTGCCAGCAGCCCTCAACATGTCTCCTACGAGCAGTACTTC,TRBJ2-7,-,-,TRBV7-2
CACVTGTGLGEQYF,TGTGCCTGTGTAACCGGGACAGGACTTGGCGAGCAGTACTTC,TRBJ2-7,TRBD1,once,TRBV30
CASSVTSGGDTDTQYF,TGTGCCAGCAGCGTTACTAGCGGGGGAGACACAGATACGCAGTATTTT,TRBJ2-3,TRBD2,-,TRBV9
CSAVTGEAFF,TGCAGCGCCGTCACAGGCGAAGCTTTCTTT,TRBJ1-1,-,-,TRBV29-1
CASSPLPGSYEQYF,TGTGCCAGCTCACCACTACCGGGCAGCTACGAGCAGTACTTC,TRBJ2-7,-,-,TRBV18
CASSLIAGGPGEQFF,TGCGCCAGCAGCCTGATAGCGGGAGGGCCTGGGGAGCAGTTCTTC,TRBJ2-1,TRBD2,-,TRBV5-1
CASSQDFETGKFSGANVLTF,TGTGCCAGCAGCCAAGATTTCGAGACAGGGAAATTCTCTGGGGCCAACGTCCTGACTTTC,TRBJ2-6,TRBD1,-,TRBV14
CASSSFSGGSFYEQYF,TGTGCCAGCAGTTCATTCTCTGGCGGGTCCTTCTACGAGCAGTACTTC,TRBJ2-7,-,-,TRBV28
CASRNQGTNEKLFF,TGTGCCAGCAGGAATCAGGGGACTAATGAAAAACTGTTTTTT,TRBJ1-4,-,-,TRBV2
CASSQARLAGGGNEQFF,TGTGCCAGCAGCCAAGCCCGACTGGCGGGAGGAGGCAATGAGCAGTTCTTC,TRBJ2-1,TRBD2,-,TRBV14
CASLGASGRVEQYF,TGTGCCAGCCTCGGGGCTAGCGGGAGGGTTGAGCAGTACTTC,TRBJ2-7,TRBD2,-,TRBV6-1
CASSLARTSGNSYNEQFF,TGTGCCAGCAGCCTAGCCCGGACTAGCGGGAACTCCTACAATGAGCAGTTCTTC,TRBJ2-1,TRBD2,-,TRBV5-6
CAWNFGGGTGNTIYF,TGTGCCTGGAATTTTGGGGGTGGAACTGGAAACACCATATATTTT,TRBJ1-3,-,few,TRBV30
CASSPGTEAFF,TGTGCCAGCTCACCGGGCACTGAAGCTTTCTTT,TRBJ1-1,-,-,TRBV18
CASLQGVLGAEAFF,TGTGCCAGCCTACAGGGGGTCCTAGGAGCTGAAGCTTTCTTT,TRBJ1-1,TRBD1,-,TRBV2
CASSPRSPTDTQYF,TGTGCCAGCTCACCGCGGAGCCCCACAGATACGCAGTATTTT,TRBJ2-3,-,-,TRBV18